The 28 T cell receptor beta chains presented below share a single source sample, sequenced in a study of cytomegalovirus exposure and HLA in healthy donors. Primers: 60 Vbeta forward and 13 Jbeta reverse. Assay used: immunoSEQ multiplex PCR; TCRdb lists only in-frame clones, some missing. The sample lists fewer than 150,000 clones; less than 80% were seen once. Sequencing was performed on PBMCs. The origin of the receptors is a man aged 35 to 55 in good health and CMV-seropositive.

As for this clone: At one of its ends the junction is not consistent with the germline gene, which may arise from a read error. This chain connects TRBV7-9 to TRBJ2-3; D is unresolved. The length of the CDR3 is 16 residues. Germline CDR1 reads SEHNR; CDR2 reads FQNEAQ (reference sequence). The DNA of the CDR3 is TGTTCCAGCAACCTACTTACTACTTCTAGCACAGATACGCAGTATTTT. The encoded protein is CSSNLLTTSSTDTQYF.

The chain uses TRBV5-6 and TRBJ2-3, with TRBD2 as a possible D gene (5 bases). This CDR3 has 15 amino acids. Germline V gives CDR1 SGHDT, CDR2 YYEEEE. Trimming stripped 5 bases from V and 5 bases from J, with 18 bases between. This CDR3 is CASRILGAAGDTQYF. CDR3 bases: TGTGCCAGCAGGATCCTTGGAGCGGCCGGAGATACGCAGTATTTT.

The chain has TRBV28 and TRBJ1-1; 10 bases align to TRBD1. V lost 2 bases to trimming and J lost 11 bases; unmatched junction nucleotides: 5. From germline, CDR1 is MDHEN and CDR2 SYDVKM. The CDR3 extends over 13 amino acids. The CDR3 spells CASSLDGTGDAFF. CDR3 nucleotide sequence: TGTGCCAGCAGTTTAGACGGGACAGGGGACGCTTTCTTT.

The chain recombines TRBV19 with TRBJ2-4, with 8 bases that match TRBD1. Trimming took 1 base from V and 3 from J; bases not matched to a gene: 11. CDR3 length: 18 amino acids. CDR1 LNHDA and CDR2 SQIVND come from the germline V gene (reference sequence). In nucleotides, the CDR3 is TGTGCCAGTAGTATAGCGGGGCGGACAGGGAGAGGCAAAAACATTCAGTACTTC. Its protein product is CASSIAGRTGRGKNIQYF.

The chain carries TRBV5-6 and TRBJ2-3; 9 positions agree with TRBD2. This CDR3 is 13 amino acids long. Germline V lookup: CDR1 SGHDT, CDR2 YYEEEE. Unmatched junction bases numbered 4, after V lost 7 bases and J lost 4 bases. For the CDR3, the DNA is TGTGCCAGCGGGATAGCGGGAGCAGATACGCAGTATTTT. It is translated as CASGIAGADTQYF.

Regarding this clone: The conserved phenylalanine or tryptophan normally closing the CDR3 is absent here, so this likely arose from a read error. The CDR3 sequence is CASSLGREYEQYL. DNA for the CDR3: TGTGCCAGCAGCTTGGGCAGGGAATACGAGCAGTACCTC. The chain uses TRBV5-6 and TRBJ2-7; weak D call: TRBD1 (5 bases). This CDR3 has 13 residues. V lost 0 bases to trimming and J lost 4 bases, with 8 bases between them. Germline assignment: CDR1 SGHDT and CDR2 YYEEEE.

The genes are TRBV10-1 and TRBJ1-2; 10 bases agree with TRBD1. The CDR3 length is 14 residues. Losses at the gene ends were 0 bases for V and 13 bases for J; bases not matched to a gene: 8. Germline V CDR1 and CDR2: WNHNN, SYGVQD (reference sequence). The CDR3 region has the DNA TGCGCCAGCAGTGAGTCAGGGGACAGGGGACAGCGCACCTTC. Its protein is CASSESGDRGQRTF.

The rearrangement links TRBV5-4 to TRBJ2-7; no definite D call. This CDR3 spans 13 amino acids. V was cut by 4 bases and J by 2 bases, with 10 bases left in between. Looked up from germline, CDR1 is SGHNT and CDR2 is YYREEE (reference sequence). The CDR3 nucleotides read TGTGCCAGCAGCACTCTAGTAACCTACGAGCAGTACTTC. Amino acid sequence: CASSTLVTYEQYF. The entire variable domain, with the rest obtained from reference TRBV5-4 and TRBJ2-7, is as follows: ETGVTQSPTHLIKTRGQQVTLRCSSQSGHNTVSWYQQALGQGPQFIFQYYREEENGRGNFPPRFSGLQFPNYSSELNVNALELDDSALYLCASSTLVTYEQYFGPGTRLTVT.

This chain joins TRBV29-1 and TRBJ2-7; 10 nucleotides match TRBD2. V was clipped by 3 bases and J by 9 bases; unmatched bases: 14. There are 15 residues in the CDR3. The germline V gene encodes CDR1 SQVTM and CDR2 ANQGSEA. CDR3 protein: CSVDKEREGLSGQYF. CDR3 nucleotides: TGCAGCGTTGATAAGGAGCGGGAGGGCCTCTCGGGGCAGTACTTC.

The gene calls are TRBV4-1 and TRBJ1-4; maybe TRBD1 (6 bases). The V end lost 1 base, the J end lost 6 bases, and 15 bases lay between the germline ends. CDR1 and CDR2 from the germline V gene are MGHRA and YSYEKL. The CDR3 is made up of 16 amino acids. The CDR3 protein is CASSQGLGGGYEKLFF. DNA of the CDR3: TGCGCCAGCAGCCAAGGACTGGGAGGGGGTTATGAAAAACTGTTTTTT.

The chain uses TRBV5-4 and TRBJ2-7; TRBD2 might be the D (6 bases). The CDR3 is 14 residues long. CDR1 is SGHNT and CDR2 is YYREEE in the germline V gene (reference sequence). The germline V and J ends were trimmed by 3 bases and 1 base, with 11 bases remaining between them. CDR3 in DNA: TGTGCCAGCAGCTCCCAAGGGACTTCCTACGAGCAGTACTTC. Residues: CASSSQGTSYEQYF.

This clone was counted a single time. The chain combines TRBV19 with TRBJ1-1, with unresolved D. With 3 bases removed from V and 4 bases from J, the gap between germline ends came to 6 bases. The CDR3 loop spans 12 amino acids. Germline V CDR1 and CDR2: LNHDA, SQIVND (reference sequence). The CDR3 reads CASSIYPTEAFF. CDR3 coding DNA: TGTGCCAGTAGTATCTACCCCACTGAAGCTTTCTTT.

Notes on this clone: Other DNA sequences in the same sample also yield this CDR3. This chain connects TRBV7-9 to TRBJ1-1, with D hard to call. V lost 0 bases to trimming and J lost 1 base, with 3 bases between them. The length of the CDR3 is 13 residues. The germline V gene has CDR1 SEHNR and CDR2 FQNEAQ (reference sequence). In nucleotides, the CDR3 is TGTGCCAGCAGCTTAGCCCAGAACACTGAAGCTTTCTTT. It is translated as CASSLAQNTEAFF. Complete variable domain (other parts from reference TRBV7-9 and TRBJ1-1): DTGVSQNPRHKITKRGQNVTFRCDPISEHNRLYWYRQTLGQGPEFLTYFQNEAQLEKSRLLSDRFSAERPKGSFSTLEIQRTEQGDSAMYLCASSLAQNTEAFFGQGTRLTVV.

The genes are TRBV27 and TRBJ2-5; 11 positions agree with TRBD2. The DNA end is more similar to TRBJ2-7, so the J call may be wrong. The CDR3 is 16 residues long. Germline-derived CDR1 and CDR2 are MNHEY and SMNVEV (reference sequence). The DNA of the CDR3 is TGTGCCAGCAGCATAACCGGGACTAGCGGCTCCTACGAGCAGTACTTC. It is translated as CASSITGTSGSYEQYF.

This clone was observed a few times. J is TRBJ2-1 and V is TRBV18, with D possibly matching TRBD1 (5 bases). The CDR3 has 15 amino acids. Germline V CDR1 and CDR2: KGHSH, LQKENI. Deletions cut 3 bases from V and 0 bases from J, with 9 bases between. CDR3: CASSPRQPSYNEQFF. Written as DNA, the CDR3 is TGTGCCAGCTCACCTCGACAGCCCTCCTACAATGAGCAGTTCTTC.

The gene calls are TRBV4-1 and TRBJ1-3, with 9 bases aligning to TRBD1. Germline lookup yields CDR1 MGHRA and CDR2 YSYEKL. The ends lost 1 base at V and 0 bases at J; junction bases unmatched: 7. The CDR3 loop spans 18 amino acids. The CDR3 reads CASSQVSGTGNSGNTIYF. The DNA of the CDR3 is TGCGCCAGCAGCCAAGTCTCCGGGACAGGGAACTCTGGAAACACCATATATTTT.

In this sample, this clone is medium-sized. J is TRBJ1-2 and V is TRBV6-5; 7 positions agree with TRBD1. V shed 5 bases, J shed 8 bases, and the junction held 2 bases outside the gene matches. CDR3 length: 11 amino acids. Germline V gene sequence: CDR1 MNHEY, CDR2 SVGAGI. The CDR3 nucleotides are TGTGCCAGCAGTGACAGGGTAGGCTACACCTTC. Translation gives CASSDRVGYTF.

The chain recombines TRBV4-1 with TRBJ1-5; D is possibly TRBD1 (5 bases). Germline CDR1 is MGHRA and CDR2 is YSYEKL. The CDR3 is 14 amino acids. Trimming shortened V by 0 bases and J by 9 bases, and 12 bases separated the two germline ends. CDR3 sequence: CASSQDQGLPPQHF. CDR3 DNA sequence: TGCGCCAGCAGCCAAGATCAGGGTTTACCGCCCCAGCATTTT.

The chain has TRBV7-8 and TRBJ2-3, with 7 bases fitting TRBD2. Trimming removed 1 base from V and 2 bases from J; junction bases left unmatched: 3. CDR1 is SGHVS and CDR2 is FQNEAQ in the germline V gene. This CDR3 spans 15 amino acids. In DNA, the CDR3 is TGTGCCAGCAGCTTAGACGGGAGGATCACAGATACGCAGTATTTT. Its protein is CASSLDGRITDTQYF. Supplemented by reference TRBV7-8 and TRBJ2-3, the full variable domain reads GAGVSQSPRYKVAKRGQDVALRCDPISGHVSLFWYQQALGQGPEFLTYFQNEAQLDKSGLPSDRFFAERPEGSVSTLKIQRTQQEDSAVYLCASSLDGRITDTQYFGPGTRLTVL.

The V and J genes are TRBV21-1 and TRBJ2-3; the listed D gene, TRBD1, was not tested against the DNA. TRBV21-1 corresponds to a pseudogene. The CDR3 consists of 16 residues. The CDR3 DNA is TGTGCCAGCAGCAATGGGACAGGGCCAGCCACAGATACGCAGTATTTT. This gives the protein CASSNGTGPATDTQYF.

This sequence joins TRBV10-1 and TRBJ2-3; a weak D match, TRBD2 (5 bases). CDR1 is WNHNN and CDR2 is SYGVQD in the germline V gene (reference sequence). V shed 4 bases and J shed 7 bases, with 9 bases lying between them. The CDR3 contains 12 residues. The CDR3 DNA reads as TGCGCCAGCAGTGCCACTAGTTATACGCAGTATTTT. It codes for CASSATSYTQYF.

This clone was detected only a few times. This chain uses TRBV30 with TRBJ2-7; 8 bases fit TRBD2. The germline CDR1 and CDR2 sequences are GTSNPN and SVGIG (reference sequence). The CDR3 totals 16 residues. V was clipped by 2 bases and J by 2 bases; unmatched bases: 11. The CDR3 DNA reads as TGTGCCTGGAGTAAGCTAGCCGGGACTAGGGCCTACGAGCAGTACTTC. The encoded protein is CAWSKLAGTRAYEQYF.

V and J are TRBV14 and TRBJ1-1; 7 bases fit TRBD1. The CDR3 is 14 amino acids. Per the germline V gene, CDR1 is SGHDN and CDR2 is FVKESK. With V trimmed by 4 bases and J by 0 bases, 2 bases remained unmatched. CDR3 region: CASSRDSMNTEAFF. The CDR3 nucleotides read TGTGCCAGCAGCCGGGACAGTATGAACACTGAAGCTTTCTTT.

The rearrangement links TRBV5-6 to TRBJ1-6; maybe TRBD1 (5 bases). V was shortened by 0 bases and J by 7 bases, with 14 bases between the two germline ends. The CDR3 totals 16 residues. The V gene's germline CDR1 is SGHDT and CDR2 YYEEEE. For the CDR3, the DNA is TGTGCCAGCAGCTTGGAAGTTCGGGGGGACAATTCACCCCTCCACTTT. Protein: CASSLEVRGDNSPLHF.

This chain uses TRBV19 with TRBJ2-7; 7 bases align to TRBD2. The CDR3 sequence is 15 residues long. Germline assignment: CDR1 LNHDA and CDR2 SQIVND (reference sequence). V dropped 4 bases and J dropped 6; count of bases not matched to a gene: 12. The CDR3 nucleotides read TGTGCCAGTAGTACCTTAGCTAGCGGCAGTATCGAGCAGTACTTC. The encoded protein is CASSTLASGSIEQYF.

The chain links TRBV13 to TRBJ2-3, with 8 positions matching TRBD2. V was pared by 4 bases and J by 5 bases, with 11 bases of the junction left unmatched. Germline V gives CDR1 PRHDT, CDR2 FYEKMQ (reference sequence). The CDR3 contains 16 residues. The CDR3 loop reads CASSSSPAGVVDTQYF. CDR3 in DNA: TGTGCCAGCAGCTCCTCCCCAGCGGGAGTGGTAGATACGCAGTATTTT.

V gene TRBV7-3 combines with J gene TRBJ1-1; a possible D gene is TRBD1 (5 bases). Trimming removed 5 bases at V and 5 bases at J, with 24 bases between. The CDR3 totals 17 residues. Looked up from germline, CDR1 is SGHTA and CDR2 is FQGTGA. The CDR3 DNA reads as TGTGCCAGCAGCGCCCTAGGGACCCGGATCGGGGGGACTGAAGCTTTCTTT. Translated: CASSALGTRIGGTEAFF.

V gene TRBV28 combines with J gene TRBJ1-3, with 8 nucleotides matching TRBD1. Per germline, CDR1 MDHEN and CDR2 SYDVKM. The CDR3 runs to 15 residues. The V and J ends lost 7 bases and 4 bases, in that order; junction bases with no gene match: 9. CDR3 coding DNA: TGTGCCAGCATCGCCCAGGGGGCATCAGGAAACACCATATATTTT. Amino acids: CASIAQGASGNTIYF. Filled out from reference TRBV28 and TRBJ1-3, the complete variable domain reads DVKVTQSSRYLVKRTGEKVFLECVQDMDHENMFWYRQDPGLGLRLIYFSYDVKMKEKGDIPEGYSVSREKKERFSLILESASTNQTSMYLCASIAQGASGNTIYFGEGSWLTVV.